Presented here are 23 T cell receptor beta chains from one specimen sequenced in a study of CD8 T cells in ankylosing spondylitis. TCRdb called the 5' RACE reads again in MiXCR, with one record for every CDR3 protein. The sample contains about 250,000 distinct CDR3 sequences, 20% to 30% of which appear only once. Sequencing used blood, either unsorted or a sorted T cell fraction (not recorded which). The receptors derive from a male donor with ankylosing spondylitis or in good health (not recorded which).

This clonotype was counted a few times. The chain employs TRBV12-3 or TRBV12-4 and TRBJ2-2; 8 bases are shared with TRBD2. Trimming took 2 bases from V and 5 from J; bases not matched to a gene: 7. This CDR3 contains 16 residues. CDR3 DNA sequence: TGTGCCAGCAGTTTACGAGCGGGGGATCGAACCGGGGAGCTGTTTTTT. Its translation is CASSLRAGDRTGELFF.

At least ten counts were recorded for this clonotype. The V gene is TRBV29-1, the J gene TRBJ2-1; the D call may be TRBD1 or TRBD2 (5 bases each). The CDR3 sequence is 12 residues long. V was clipped by 8 bases and J by 2 bases, with 10 bases between them. CDR1 is SQVTM and CDR2 is ANQGSEA in the germline V gene. The CDR3 sequence: CSYLGAYNEQFF. As DNA, the CDR3 is TGCAGCTACCTGGGGGCCTACAATGAGCAGTTCTTC.

In its sample, this clonotype was seen many times. The chain has TRBV7-3 and TRBJ2-1; D perhaps matches TRBD1 (5 bases). Germline CDR1 is SGHTA and CDR2 is FQGTGA. This CDR3 contains 14 residues. The germline V and J ends were trimmed by 5 bases and 8 bases, with 16 bases remaining between them. The CDR3 spells CASSPFPRGDEQFF. Here the CDR3 DNA reads TGTGCCAGCAGCCCCTTTCCAAGGGGCGATGAGCAGTTCTTC.

V usage is TRBV12-3 or TRBV12-4 and J usage is TRBJ1-1; D remains ambiguous. This CDR3 has 13 amino acids. Trimming cost V 5 bases and J 1 base, with 8 bases left between them. The CDR3 sequence is CASSTRENTEAFF. The CDR3, as DNA: TGTGCCAGCAGTACCAGAGAGAACACTGAAGCTTTCTTT.

This clonotype has at least ten counts. The J gene is TRBJ2-2, the V gene TRBV11-2; D is unresolved. The CDR3 covers 14 residues. With 1 base removed from V and 8 bases from J, the gap between germline ends came to 11 bases. Germline CDR1 reads SGHAT; CDR2 reads FQNNGV. CDR3 nucleotides: TGTGCCAGCAGCTTAGGTCCTACATCAGGGGAGCTGTTTTTT. It translates to CASSLGPTSGELFF.

V usage is TRBV24-1 and J usage is TRBJ2-1; D is uncertain. V shed 0 bases and J shed 7 bases, with 3 bases lying between them. Germline CDR1 reads KGHDR; CDR2 reads SFDVKD. The CDR3 is 12 amino acids. The CDR3: CATSDLRNEQFF. DNA of the CDR3: TGTGCCACCAGTGATTTGCGGAATGAGCAGTTCTTC.

The V and J genes are TRBV10-3 and TRBJ2-7; 11 nucleotides line up with TRBD2. With V trimmed by 10 bases and J by 6 bases, 5 bases remained unmatched. This CDR3 spans 12 amino acids. Germline loops: CDR1 ENHRY, CDR2 SYGVKD. In DNA, the CDR3 is TGTGCCACCGCGACTAGCGGGGTCGAGCAGTACTTC. This translates into CATATSGVEQYF.

Ten or more counts support this clonotype. The chain joins TRBV20-1 to TRBJ2-2; D is unclear. This CDR3 has 13 amino acids. V was pared by 3 bases and J by 1 base, with 6 bases between. CDR1 and CDR2 (germline): DFQATT, SNEGSKA (reference sequence). CDR3 sequence reads: CSARLGNTGELFF. CDR3 DNA: TGCAGTGCTAGGTTGGGGAACACCGGGGAGCTGTTTTTT.

This clonotype has more than one count but fewer than ten. The chain joins TRBV20-1 to TRBJ2-3, with D uncertain. The V gene lost 0 bases and the J gene lost 6 bases, with 13 bases spanning the gap. CDR3 length: 14 residues. Per germline, CDR1 DFQATT and CDR2 SNEGSKA (reference sequence). CDR3 residues: CSARDSLRVDTQYF. CDR3 nucleotide sequence: TGCAGTGCTAGAGATTCCCTACGTGTGGATACGCAGTATTTT.

This CDR3 reads CSAFTGRTYEQYF. CDR3 bases: TGCAGTGCCTTTACAGGGCGAACCTACGAGCAGTACTTC. V is TRBV20-1 and J is TRBJ2-7; tentatively, D is TRBD1 (6 bases). There are 13 residues in the CDR3. Trimming stripped 6 bases from V and 2 bases from J, with 14 bases between. CDR1 is DFQATT and CDR2 is SNEGSKA in the germline V gene (reference sequence).

This clonotype was seen more than once but under ten times. V and J are TRBV12-3 or TRBV12-4 and TRBJ2-2; 13 positions agree with TRBD2. V gave up 2 bases and J gave up 4 bases; unmatched junction bases: 4. The CDR3 has 17 amino acids. CDR3 in amino acids: CASSLRTSGGSTGELFF. Written as DNA, the CDR3 is TGTGCCAGCAGTTTAAGGACTAGCGGGGGAAGCACCGGGGAGCTGTTTTTT.

This clonotype was recorded many times. The V gene is TRBV20-1, the J gene TRBJ2-5; D gene uncertain. This CDR3 has 13 amino acids. Trimming removed 5 bases from V and 3 bases from J, with 13 bases in between. The germline V gene has CDR1 DFQATT and CDR2 SNEGSKA (reference sequence). The CDR3 protein is CSAQITIKETQYF. CDR3 nucleotide sequence: TGCAGTGCTCAAATCACAATAAAAGAGACCCAGTACTTC.

This clonotype was detected ten times or more. The chain carries TRBV20-1 and TRBJ1-1; D is perhaps TRBD1 (5 bases). CDR1 and CDR2 (germline): DFQATT, SNEGSKA (reference sequence). V was clipped by 0 bases and J by 5 bases, with 13 bases between them. This CDR3 contains 14 residues. The CDR3 sequence is CSARDPDGGTEAFF. DNA of the CDR3: TGCAGTGCTAGAGATCCCGATGGGGGGACTGAAGCTTTCTTT.

This clonotype was found many times. The V and J genes are TRBV29-1 and TRBJ2-1; maybe TRBD2 (5 bases). The germline V gene encodes CDR1 SQVTM and CDR2 ANQGSEA. The CDR3 has 11 residues. The germline V and J ends were trimmed by 8 bases and 3 bases, with 8 bases remaining between them. CDR3 sequence (DNA): TGCAGCATCCGGGGCTACAATGAGCAGTTCTTC. This sequence encodes CSIRGYNEQFF.

This clonotype showed up just once. The chain couples TRBV7-9 to TRBJ1-3; TRBD1 is a possible D gene (5 bases). The CDR3 contains 13 residues. Germline CDR1 is SEHNR and CDR2 is FQNEAQ (reference sequence). V was cut by 3 bases and J by 7 bases, with 10 bases left in between. The CDR3 bases are TGTGCCAGCAGCTTCTTTGGGGGGAACACCATATATTTT. This encodes CASSFFGGNTIYF.

The chain has TRBV20-1 and TRBJ2-5; D may be TRBD2 (7 bases). The germline gives CDR1 DFQATT, CDR2 SNEGSKA (reference sequence). The length of the CDR3 is 12 residues. CDR3 region: CAPRGGPETQYF. CDR3 in DNA: TGCGCCCCTAGGGGGGGGCCAGAGACCCAGTACTTC.

V gene TRBV20-1 combines with J gene TRBJ2-5; no clear D. The germline V and J ends were trimmed by 3 bases and 7 bases, with 21 bases remaining between them. CDR1 DFQATT and CDR2 SNEGSKA come from the germline V gene (reference sequence). The CDR3 sequence is 15 residues long. The CDR3 sequence is CSASLSSVWIGTQYF. The CDR3 region has the DNA TGCAGTGCTAGCCTTAGTTCGGTCTGGATAGGGACCCAGTACTTC.

Only a few counts were recorded for this clonotype. CDR3 sequence reads: CAIRTTGDEQYF. As DNA, the CDR3 is TGTGCCATCAGGACGACAGGGGACGAGCAGTACTTC. The chain is built from TRBV10-3 and TRBJ2-7; 8 bases are shared with TRBD1. This CDR3 comprises 12 residues. Germline V gene lookup returns CDR1 ENHRY and CDR2 SYGVKD. The junction had 3 bases not matched to a gene; V was cut back by 6 bases and J by 5 bases.

This clonotype showed up many times. This chain joins TRBV5-1 and TRBJ1-1; 7 bases match TRBD1. The CDR3 loop spans 16 amino acids. Trimming at V came to 1 base and at J to 0 bases, leaving 6 bases not matched to a gene. The germline CDR1 and CDR2 sequences are SGHRS and YFSETQ. CDR3: CASSLQGTDMNTEAFF. The CDR3 bases are TGCGCCAGCAGCTTGCAAGGGACAGACATGAACACTGAAGCTTTCTTT.

This clonotype came up many times. This chain joins TRBV10-2 and TRBJ1-6; TRBD1 aligns across 7 bases. Trimming removed 6 bases from V and 10 bases from J; junction bases left unmatched: 12. The CDR3 sequence is 15 residues long. CDR1 and CDR2 from the germline V gene are WSHSY and SAAADI. CDR3 protein: CASSLKTGPQSPLHF. The CDR3 DNA follows: TGCGCCAGCAGCCTGAAGACAGGGCCGCAATCACCCCTCCACTTT.

The chain joins TRBV20-1 to TRBJ2-7, with D unresolved. CDR3 length: 10 amino acids. Trimming took 6 bases from V and 3 from J, leaving 6 bases between them. Germline V CDR1 and CDR2: DFQATT, SNEGSKA (reference sequence). In DNA form, the CDR3 reads TGCAGTGCCTTTTTCTACGAGCAGTACTTC. Encoded protein: CSAFFYEQYF.

This clonotype was seen repeatedly, ten times or more. The chain carries TRBV5-1 and TRBJ2-7; D is perhaps TRBD1 (6 bases). In germline, CDR1 is SGHRS, CDR2 YFSETQ. Trimming took 0 bases from V and 3 from J, leaving 13 bases between them. CDR3 length: 15 amino acids. The CDR3 region has the DNA TGCGCCAGCAGCTTGGACGCAGGGGATCTCTACGAGCAGTACTTC. This encodes CASSLDAGDLYEQYF.

The table lists this clonotype with a few counts. This rearrangement joins TRBV20-1 to TRBJ2-1; possible D gene TRBD2, 7 bases. V lost 2 bases to trimming and J lost 5 bases, with 19 bases between them. CDR1 and CDR2 (germline): DFQATT, SNEGSKA (reference sequence). The CDR3 sequence is 16 residues long. CDR3 coding DNA: TGCAGTGCTAGAAATTCGGGGGGCTCCAGGGACAATGAGCAGTTCTTC. Translated: CSARNSGGSRDNEQFF.